The TCR beta chain under discussion was sequenced for a study of T cell responses to AZD1222 COVID-19 vaccine. Sequenced by immunoSEQ multiplex PCR; TCRdb stores in-frame clones only, minus some. Of about 150,000 clones listed, over 75% were seen once; the top ten hold around 8%. This CDR3 comprises 13 residues. Germline V gene data show CDR1 as KGHSH and CDR2 as LQKENI. The germline V and J ends were trimmed by 6 bases and 2 bases, with 10 bases remaining between them. This sequence originates from an adult in good health. The sample was peripheral blood, taken on day 0 of AZD1222 vaccination. V gene TRBV18 combines with J gene TRBJ2-5; a weak D match, TRBD2 (5 bases). The CDR3 DNA reads TGTGCCAGCTCCCCCCGAGGGCAAGAGACCCAGTACTTC. Protein sequence: CASSPRGQETQYF.